Here is one T cell receptor beta chain with its context. This CDR3 comprises 12 residues. CDR1 and CDR2 from the germline V gene are DFQATT and SNEGSKA (reference sequence). This entry is derived from a study of early T cells in non-severe SARS-CoV-2 infection. The library protocol tagged individual cDNA molecules with unique molecular identifiers. From the 5' RACE reads, TCRdb called clonotypes with MiXCR, one entry per CDR3 protein. This sample carries under 85,000 distinct CDR3 sequences, 12% of them seen once, and the ten largest clones take approximately 2.4%. This sequence joins TRBV20-1 and TRBJ1-6; unclear D gene. The TCR was taken from an adult who was a healthcare worker with PCR-confirmed SARS-CoV-2 infection or an uninfected control (not recorded which). The specimen sequenced was whole blood. DNA of the CDR3: TGCAGCACTAGACCGGTTGGTTCACCCCTCCACTTT. Its translation is CSTRPVGSPLHF.